These 4 T cell receptor beta chains were sequenced from one sample in a study of control samples from healthy donors and cancer patients. The table came from immunoSEQ multiplex PCR; TCRdb's copy has only in-frame clones and leaves some out. The sample has about 150,000 clones, just over 85% seen once; the top ten hold approximately 1.8%. The sample consisted of blood. The receptors derive from a man aged 18 to 29 in good health.

The J gene is TRBJ2-7, the V gene TRBV5-1, with D possibly TRBD1 on 7 matching bases. Per germline, CDR1 SGHRS and CDR2 YFSETQ. V lost 6 bases and J lost 2, with 12 bases in between. This CDR3 is 13 amino acids long. CDR3 nucleotide sequence: TGCGCCAGCACCCCAGGGGGGACCTACGAGCAGTACTTC. Protein sequence: CASTPGGTYEQYF. Full variable domain (outside the CDR3, taken from reference TRBV5-1 and TRBJ2-7): KAGVTQTPRYLIKTRGQQVTLSCSPISGHRSVSWYQQTPGQGLQFLFEYFSETQRNKGNFPGRFSGRQFSNSRSEMNVSTLELGDSALYLCASTPGGTYEQYFGPGTRLTVT.

V gene TRBV3-1 (or the pseudogene TRBV3-2) combines with J gene TRBJ2-2; the match to TRBD1 covers 8 bases. The CDR3 spans 16 residues. Germline CDR1 LGHDT, CDR2 YNNKEL (reference sequence). The trim removed 4 bases at V and 3 bases at J, leaving 7 bases unmatched. The chain's CDR3 is CASSLSGQGHTGELFF. CDR3 DNA: TGTGCCAGCAGCCTTAGCGGACAGGGCCACACCGGGGAGCTGTTTTTT.

The gene calls are TRBV9 and TRBJ2-7, with D perhaps TRBD2 (6 bases). Per germline, CDR1 SGDLS and CDR2 YYNGEE. Trimming removed 4 bases from V and 8 bases from J, with 19 bases in between. The CDR3 loop spans 14 amino acids. The chain's CDR3 is CASSPGTDLRQQYF. The CDR3 bases are TGTGCCAGCAGCCCCGGGACTGACCTACGACAGCAGTACTTC.

The DNA of the CDR3 is TGTGCCAGCAGCGCGTATAGGGGACAGGGGGGGGAAAAACTGTTTTTT. Amino acids: CASSAYRGQGGEKLFF. This rearrangement joins TRBV28 to TRBJ1-4, with 11 bases identical to TRBD1. CDR3 size: 16 residues. The trim removed 6 bases at V and 8 bases at J, leaving 11 bases unmatched. CDR1 is MDHEN, CDR2 SYDVKM, per germline.